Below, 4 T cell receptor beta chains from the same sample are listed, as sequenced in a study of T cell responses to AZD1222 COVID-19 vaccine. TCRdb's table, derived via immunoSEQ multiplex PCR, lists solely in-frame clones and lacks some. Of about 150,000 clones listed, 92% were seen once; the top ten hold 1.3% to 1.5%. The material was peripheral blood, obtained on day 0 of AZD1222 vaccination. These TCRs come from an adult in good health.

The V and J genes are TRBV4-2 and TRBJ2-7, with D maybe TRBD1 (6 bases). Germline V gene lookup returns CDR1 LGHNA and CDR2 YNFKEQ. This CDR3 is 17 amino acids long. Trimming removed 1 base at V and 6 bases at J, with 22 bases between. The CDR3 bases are TGTGCCAGCAGCCAAGGGCCGGGCGCGACAGGCCCGGGCGAGCAGTACTTC. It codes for CASSQGPGATGPGEQYF.

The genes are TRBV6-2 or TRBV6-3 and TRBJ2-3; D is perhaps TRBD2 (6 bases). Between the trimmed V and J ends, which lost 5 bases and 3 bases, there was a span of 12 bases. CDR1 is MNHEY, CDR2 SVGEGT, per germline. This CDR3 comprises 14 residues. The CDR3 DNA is TGTGCCAGCAGTCCCGGGAGCGGGACAGATACGCAGTATTTT. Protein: CASSPGSGTDTQYF.

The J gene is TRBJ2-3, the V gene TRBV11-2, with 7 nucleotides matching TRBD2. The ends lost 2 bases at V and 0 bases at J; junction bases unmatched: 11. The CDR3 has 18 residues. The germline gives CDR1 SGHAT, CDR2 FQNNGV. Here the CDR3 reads CASSLLPQTSPSTDTQYF. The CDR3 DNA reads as TGTGCCAGCAGCTTACTCCCCCAGACTAGCCCTAGCACAGATACGCAGTATTTT.

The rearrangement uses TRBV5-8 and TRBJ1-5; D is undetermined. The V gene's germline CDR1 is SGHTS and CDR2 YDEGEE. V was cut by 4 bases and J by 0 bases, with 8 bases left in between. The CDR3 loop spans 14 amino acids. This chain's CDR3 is CASSRGPSNQPQHF. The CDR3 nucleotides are TGTGCCAGCAGCCGCGGGCCTAGCAATCAGCCCCAGCATTTT.